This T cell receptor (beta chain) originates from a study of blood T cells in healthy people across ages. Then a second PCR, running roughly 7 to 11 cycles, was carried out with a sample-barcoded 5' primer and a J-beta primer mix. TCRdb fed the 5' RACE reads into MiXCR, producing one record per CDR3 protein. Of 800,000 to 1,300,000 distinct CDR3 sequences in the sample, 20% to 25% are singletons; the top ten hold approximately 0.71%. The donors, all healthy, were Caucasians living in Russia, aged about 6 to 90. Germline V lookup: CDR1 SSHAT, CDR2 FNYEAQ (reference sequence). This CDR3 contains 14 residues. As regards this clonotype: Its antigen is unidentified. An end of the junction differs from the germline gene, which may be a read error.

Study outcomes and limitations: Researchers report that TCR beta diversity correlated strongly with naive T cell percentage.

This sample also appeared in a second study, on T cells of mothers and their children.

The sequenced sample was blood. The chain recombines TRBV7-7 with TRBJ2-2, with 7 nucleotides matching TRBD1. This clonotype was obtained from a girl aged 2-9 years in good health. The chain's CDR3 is CASSSARGTGELFF. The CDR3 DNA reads TGTGCTAGCAGCTCCGCCAGGGGGACCGGGGAGCTGTTTTTT. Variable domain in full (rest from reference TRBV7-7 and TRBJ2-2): GAGVSQSPRYKVTKRGQDVTLRCDPISSHATLYWYQQALGQGPEFLTYFNYEAQPDKSGLPSDRFSAERPEGSISTLTIQRTEQRDSAMYRCASSSARGTGELFFGEGSRLTVL.